These 10 T cell receptor beta chains came from one sample sequenced in a study of shared clonotypes between healthy human individuals (dated by TCRdb to the early 2020s). For the CD8 naive samples, CD45RO-negative cells were positively selected for CCR7, yielding a CD45RA+CCR7+ population from which TemRA cells were excluded. Library preparation used the immunoSEQ multiplex PCR assay. The immuneACCESS repertoire file appears here via TCRdb, limited to in-frame rearrangements. These files lack a portion of the clones; in checked studies, under half of the deficit traces to unresolved V genes, and the cause of the others is not known. This sample gives about 2.1 million clones in total; approximately 92% of them show up just once. The top ten clones comprise around 1.7% of the sample. The sample taken for sequencing was naive CD8+ T cells from PBMCs. Read against the paper, the sample's cell subset or site label means: CD45RA+CCR7+. The receptor set was obtained from a man aged 18 to 30 in good health. Some clones in this sample may be carry-over from other donors' samples.

The chain combines TRBV7-9 with TRBJ2-7, with a tentative D call TRBD1 (6 bases). Germline loops: CDR1 SEHNR, CDR2 FQNEAQ (reference sequence). The CDR3 totals 14 residues. The V end was cut by 5 bases, the J end by 3 bases, with 14 bases between. The CDR3 is CASSPAQGFYEQYF. CDR3 bases: TGTGCCAGCAGCCCGGCGCAGGGGTTCTACGAGCAGTACTTC.

The V and J genes are TRBV4-1 and TRBJ2-5; a weak D match, TRBD1 (8 bases). Germline loops: CDR1 MGHRA, CDR2 YSYEKL. The germline V and J ends were trimmed by 3 bases and 0 bases, with 17 bases remaining between them. The CDR3 is 17 amino acids. CDR3 residues: CASSHPGQGGYQETQYF. In nucleotides, the CDR3 is TGCGCCAGCAGCCATCCAGGACAGGGAGGGTACCAAGAGACCCAGTACTTC.

The CDR3 DNA reads TGTGCCAGCTCACCTTGGACTAGCGGGGCCTACAATGAGCAGTTCTTC. Its translation is CASSPWTSGAYNEQFF. The chain carries TRBV18 and TRBJ2-1; 12 bases line up with TRBD2. CDR3 length: 16 amino acids. CDR1 and CDR2 from the germline V gene are KGHSH and LQKENI. J lost 2 bases, V lost 3 bases, and 2 bases had no gene match.

In this sample, this clone turned up a few times. Other DNA variants within this sample encode the same CDR3. The V and J genes are TRBV27 and TRBJ2-7; D tentatively reads TRBD1 or TRBD2 (5 bases each). The CDR3 loop spans 13 amino acids. Between the trimmed V and J ends, which lost 3 bases and 2 bases, there was a span of 8 bases. From germline, CDR1 is MNHEY and CDR2 SMNVEV (reference sequence). The CDR3 spells CASSFGATYEQYF. As DNA, the CDR3 is TGTGCCAGCAGTTTCGGGGCGACCTACGAGCAGTACTTC.

The chain links TRBV27 to TRBJ2-5, with no clear D. Trimming took off 4 bases at V and 5 bases at J, with 20 bases between the two ends. This CDR3 comprises 16 residues. Germline-derived CDR1 and CDR2 are MNHEY and SMNVEV (reference sequence). CDR3 in DNA: TGTGCCAGCAGTTCACGCGACGGCGAGAGTGGGGAGACCCAGTACTTC. Amino acid sequence: CASSSRDGESGETQYF.

The chain couples TRBV5-6 to TRBJ2-7; D may be TRBD1 (5 bases). Germline loops: CDR1 SGHDT, CDR2 YYEEEE. CDR3 length: 11 amino acids. The V end was cut by 4 bases, the J end by 5 bases, with 7 bases between. The CDR3 nucleotides are TGTGCCAGCAGCCGCAGGGACGAGCAGTACTTC. Translating gives CASSRRDEQYF.

This sequence joins TRBV27 and TRBJ2-7, with TRBD2 identical over 14 bases. V trimming: 1 base; J trimming: 6 bases; junction bases outside the gene matches: 8. The CDR3 extends over 17 amino acids. Per the germline V gene, CDR1 is MNHEY and CDR2 is SMNVEV (reference sequence). The CDR3 DNA follows: TGTGCCAGCAGTTTATTTGGGACTAGCGGGAGTGGTATCGAGCAGTACTTC. This translates into CASSLFGTSGSGIEQYF.

The V and J genes are TRBV19 and TRBJ1-2, with D perhaps matching TRBD1 (6 bases). V gave up 10 bases and J gave up 8 bases, with 17 bases separating them. The CDR3 totals 12 residues. Germline V gene data show CDR1 as LNHDA and CDR2 as SQIVND (reference sequence). CDR3 sequence reads: CATSRGEEGYTF. The CDR3 nucleotides read TGTGCCACCTCGAGGGGGGAAGAAGGCTACACCTTC.

The gene calls are TRBV28 and TRBJ1-1; D is uncertain. V gave up 1 base and J gave up 5 bases, with 11 bases separating them. The CDR3 loop spans 14 amino acids. From germline, CDR1 is MDHEN and CDR2 SYDVKM. The CDR3 loop is CASSLFPDNTEAFF. The CDR3 DNA follows: TGTGCCAGCAGTTTATTCCCTGACAATACTGAAGCTTTCTTT.

For this clone: The junction departs from germline at one end; a sequencing error may be responsible. The genes are TRBV5-8 and TRBJ2-3; 8 positions agree with TRBD1. This CDR3 is 11 amino acids long. Germline assignment: CDR1 SGHTS and CDR2 YDEGEE. As DNA, the CDR3 is TGTGCCAGCAGCTTGGCCGGAGACAGGGGTTTT. It codes for CASSLAGDRGF.